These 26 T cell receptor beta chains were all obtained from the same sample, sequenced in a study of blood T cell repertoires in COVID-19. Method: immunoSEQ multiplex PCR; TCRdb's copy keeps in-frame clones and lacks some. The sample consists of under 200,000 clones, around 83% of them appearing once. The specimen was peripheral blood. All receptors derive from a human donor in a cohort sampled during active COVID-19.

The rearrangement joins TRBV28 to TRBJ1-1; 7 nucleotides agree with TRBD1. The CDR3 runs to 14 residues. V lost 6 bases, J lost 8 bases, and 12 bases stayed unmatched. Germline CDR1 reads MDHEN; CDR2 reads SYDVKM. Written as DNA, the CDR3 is TGTGCCAGCAGCCTACTCGACAGGGCCAACGAAGCTTTCTTT. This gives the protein CASSLLDRANEAFF. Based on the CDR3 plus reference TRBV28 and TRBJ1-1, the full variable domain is DVKVTQSSRYLVKRTGEKVFLECVQDMDHENMFWYRQDPGLGLRLIYFSYDVKMKEKGDIPEGYSVSREKKERFSLILESASTNQTSMYLCASSLLDRANEAFFGQGTRLTVV.

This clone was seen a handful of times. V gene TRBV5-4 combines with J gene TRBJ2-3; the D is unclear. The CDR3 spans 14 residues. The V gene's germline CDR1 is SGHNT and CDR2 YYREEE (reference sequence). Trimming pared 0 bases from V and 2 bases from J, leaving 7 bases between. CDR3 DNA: TGTGCCAGCAGCTTGGTACAGACCACAGATACGCAGTATTTT. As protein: CASSLVQTTDTQYF. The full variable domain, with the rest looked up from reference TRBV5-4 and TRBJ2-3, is ETGVTQSPTHLIKTRGQQVTLRCSSQSGHNTVSWYQQALGQGPQFIFQYYREEENGRGNFPPRFSGLQFPNYSSELNVNALELDDSALYLCASSLVQTTDTQYFGPGTRLTVL.

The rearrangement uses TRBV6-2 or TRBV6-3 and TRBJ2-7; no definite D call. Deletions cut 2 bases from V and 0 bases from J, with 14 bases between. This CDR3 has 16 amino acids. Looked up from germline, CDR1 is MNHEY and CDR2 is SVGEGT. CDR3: CASSYRLPGSSYEQYF. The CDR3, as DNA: TGTGCCAGCAGTTACCGCCTGCCGGGTTCCTCCTACGAGCAGTACTTC.

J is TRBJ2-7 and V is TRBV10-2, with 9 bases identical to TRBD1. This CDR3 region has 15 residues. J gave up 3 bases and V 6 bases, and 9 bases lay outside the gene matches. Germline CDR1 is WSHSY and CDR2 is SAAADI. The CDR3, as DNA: TGCGCCAGCAGCAATGACAGGGGGTCCCACTACGAGCAGTACTTC. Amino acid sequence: CASSNDRGSHYEQYF.

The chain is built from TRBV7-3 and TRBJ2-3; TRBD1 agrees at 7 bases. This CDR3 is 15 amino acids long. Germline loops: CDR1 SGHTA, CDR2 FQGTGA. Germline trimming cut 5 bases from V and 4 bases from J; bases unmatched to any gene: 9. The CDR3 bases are TGTGCCAGCAGCCGACGGCCAACAGGGGCAGATACGCAGTATTTT. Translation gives CASSRRPTGADTQYF.

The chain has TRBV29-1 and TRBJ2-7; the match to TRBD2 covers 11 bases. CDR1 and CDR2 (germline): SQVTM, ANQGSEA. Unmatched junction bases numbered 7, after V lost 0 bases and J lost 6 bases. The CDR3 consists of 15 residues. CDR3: CSVEEAGTSGIEQYF. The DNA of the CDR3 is TGCAGCGTTGAAGAGGCCGGGACTAGCGGCATCGAGCAGTACTTC.

CDR3 bases: TGTGCCAGCAGTTCCCCGGGACTAGCGGTCTCCTACGAGCAGTACTTC. Translated, it gives CASSSPGLAVSYEQYF. The V and J genes are TRBV28 and TRBJ2-7; TRBD2 agrees at 11 bases. Germline values: CDR1 MDHEN, CDR2 SYDVKM. V shed 4 bases and J 0 bases; nucleotides not matched to a gene: 5. The CDR3 is 16 residues long.

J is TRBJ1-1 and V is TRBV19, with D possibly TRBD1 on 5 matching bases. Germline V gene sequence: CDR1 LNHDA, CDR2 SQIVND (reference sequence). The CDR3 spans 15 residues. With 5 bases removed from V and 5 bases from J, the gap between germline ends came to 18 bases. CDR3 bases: TGTGCCAGTAGTCGAAACGGACAAGGGAGGACTGAAGCTTTCTTT. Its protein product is CASSRNGQGRTEAFF.

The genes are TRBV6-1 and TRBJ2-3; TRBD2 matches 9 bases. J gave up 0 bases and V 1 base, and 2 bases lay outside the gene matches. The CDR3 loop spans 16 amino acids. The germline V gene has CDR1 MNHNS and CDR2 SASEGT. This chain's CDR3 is CASSEGGLASTDTQYF. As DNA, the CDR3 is TGTGCCAGCAGTGAAGGGGGACTAGCAAGCACAGATACGCAGTATTTT.

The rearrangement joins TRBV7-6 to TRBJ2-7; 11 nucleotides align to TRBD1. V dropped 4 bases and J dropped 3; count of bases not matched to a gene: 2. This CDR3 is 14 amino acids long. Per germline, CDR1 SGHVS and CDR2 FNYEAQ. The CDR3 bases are TGTGCCAGCAGCTGGGGACAGGGGGACTACGAGCAGTACTTC. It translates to CASSWGQGDYEQYF.

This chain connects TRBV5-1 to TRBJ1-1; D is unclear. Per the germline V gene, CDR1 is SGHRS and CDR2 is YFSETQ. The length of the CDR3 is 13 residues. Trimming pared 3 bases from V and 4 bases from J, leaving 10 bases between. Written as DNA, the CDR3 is TGCGCCAGCAGCTGGCAAGAGGGCACTGAAGCTTTCTTT. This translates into CASSWQEGTEAFF. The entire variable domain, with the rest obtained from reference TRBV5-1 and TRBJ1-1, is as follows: KAGVTQTPRYLIKTRGQQVTLSCSPISGHRSVSWYQQTPGQGLQFLFEYFSETQRNKGNFPGRFSGRQFSNSRSEMNVSTLELGDSALYLCASSWQEGTEAFFGQGTRLTVV.

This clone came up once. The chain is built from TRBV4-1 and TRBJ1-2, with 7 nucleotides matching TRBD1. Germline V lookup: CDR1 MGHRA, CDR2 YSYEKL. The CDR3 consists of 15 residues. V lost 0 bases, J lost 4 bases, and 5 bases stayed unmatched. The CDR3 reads CASSQDEGTAYGYTF. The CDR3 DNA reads TGCGCCAGCAGCCAAGATGAAGGGACAGCCTATGGCTACACCTTC.

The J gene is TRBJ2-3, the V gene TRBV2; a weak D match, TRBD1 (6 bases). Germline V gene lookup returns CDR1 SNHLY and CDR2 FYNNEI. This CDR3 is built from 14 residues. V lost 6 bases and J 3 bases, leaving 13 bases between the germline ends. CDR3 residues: CASSVRGRTDTQYF. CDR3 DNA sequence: TGTGCCAGCAGCGTCAGGGGAAGAACAGATACGCAGTATTTT.

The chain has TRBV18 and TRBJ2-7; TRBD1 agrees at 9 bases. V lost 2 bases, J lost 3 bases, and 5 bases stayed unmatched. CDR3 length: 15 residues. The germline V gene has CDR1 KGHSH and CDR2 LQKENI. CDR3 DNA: TGTGCCAGCTCACCAAGGACAGGGGCGGGCTACGAGCAGTACTTC. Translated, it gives CASSPRTGAGYEQYF.

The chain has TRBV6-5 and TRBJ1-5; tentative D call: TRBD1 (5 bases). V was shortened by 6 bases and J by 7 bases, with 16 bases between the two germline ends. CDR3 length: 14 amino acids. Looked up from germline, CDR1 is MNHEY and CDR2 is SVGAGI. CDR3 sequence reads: CASRPPGLNQPQHF. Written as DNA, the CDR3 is TGTGCCAGCAGGCCCCCGGGACTAAACCAGCCCCAGCATTTT.

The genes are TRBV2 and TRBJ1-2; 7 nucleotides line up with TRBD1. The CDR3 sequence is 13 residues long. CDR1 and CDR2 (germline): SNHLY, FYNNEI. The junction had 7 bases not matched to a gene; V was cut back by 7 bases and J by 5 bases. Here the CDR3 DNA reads TGTGCCAGCAACAGGGACAGATTTTATGGCTACACCTTC. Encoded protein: CASNRDRFYGYTF. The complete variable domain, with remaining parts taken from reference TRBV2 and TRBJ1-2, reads EPEVTQTPSHQVTQMGQEVILRCVPISNHLYFYWYRQILGQKVEFLVSFYNNEISEKSEIFDDQFSVERPDGSNFTLKIRSTKLEDSAMYFCASNRDRFYGYTFGSGTRLTVV.

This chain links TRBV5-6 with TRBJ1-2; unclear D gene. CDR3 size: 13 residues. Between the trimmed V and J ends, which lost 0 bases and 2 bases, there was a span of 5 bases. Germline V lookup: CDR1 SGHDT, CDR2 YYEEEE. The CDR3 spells CASSLDGNYGYTF. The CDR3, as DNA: TGTGCCAGCAGCTTGGACGGGAACTATGGCTACACCTTC. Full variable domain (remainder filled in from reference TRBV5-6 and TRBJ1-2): DAGVTQSPTHLIKTRGQQVTLRCSPKSGHDTVSWYQQALGQGPQFIFQYYEEEERQRGNFPDRFSGHQFPNYSSELNVNALLLGDSALYLCASSLDGNYGYTFGSGTRLTVV.

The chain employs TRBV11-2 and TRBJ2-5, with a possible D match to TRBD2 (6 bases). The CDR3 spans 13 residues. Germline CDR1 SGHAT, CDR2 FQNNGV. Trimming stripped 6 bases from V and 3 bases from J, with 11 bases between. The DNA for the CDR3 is TGTGCCAGCAGTCTGGGGGGTAAAGAGACCCAGTACTTC. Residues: CASSLGGKETQYF.

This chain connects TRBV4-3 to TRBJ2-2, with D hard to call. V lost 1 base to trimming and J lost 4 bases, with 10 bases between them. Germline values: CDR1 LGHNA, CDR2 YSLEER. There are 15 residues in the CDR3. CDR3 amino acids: CASSQVSDTTGELFF. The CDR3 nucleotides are TGCGCCAGCAGCCAAGTTTCAGACACCACCGGGGAGCTGTTTTTT.

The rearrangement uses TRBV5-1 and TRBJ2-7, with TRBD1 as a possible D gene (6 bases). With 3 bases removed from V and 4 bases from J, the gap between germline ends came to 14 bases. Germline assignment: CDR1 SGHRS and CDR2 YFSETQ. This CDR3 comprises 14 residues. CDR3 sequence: CASSSDSGKYEQYF. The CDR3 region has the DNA TGCGCCAGCAGCTCGGACAGCGGAAAGTACGAGCAGTACTTC.

The CDR3 protein is CASSVRPNTEAFF. The CDR3 DNA is TGTGCCAGCAGCGTCCGTCCGAACACTGAAGCTTTCTTT. V and J are TRBV9 and TRBJ1-1; no reliable D call. This CDR3 has 13 amino acids. Germline V gene lookup returns CDR1 SGDLS and CDR2 YYNGEE. The V end lost 2 bases, the J end lost 1 base, and 6 bases lay between the germline ends.

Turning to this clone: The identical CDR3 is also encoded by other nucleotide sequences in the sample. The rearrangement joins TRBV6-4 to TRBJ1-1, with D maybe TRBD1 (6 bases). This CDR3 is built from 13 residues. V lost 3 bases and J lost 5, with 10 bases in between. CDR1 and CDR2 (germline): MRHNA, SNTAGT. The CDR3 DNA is TGTGCCAGCAGTGAGGGGAGGGGGACTGAAGCTTTCTTT. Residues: CASSEGRGTEAFF.

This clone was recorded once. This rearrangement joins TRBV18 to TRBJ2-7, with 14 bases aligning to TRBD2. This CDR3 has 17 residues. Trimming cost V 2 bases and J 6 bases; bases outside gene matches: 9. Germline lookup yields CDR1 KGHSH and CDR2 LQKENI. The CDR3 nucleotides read TGTGCCAGCTCACCATTCGAGACTAGCGGGGGGGCGGCCGAGCAGTACTTC. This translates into CASSPFETSGGAAEQYF.

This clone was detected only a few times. CDR3 sequence: CASSPASGRVDEQFF. As DNA, the CDR3 is TGTGCCAGCTCACCGGCTAGCGGGAGGGTGGATGAGCAGTTCTTC. The chain links TRBV18 to TRBJ2-1, with TRBD2 identical over 12 bases. Germline CDR1 and CDR2: KGHSH and LQKENI. The CDR3 is 15 residues long. V gave up 3 bases and J gave up 8 bases; unmatched junction bases: 5. The complete variable domain, with remaining parts taken from reference TRBV18 and TRBJ2-1, reads NAGVMQNPRHLVRRRGQEARLRCSPMKGHSHVYWYRQLPEEGLKFMVYLQKENIIDESGMPKERFSAEFPKEGPSILRIQQVVRGDSAAYFCASSPASGRVDEQFFGPGTRLTVL.

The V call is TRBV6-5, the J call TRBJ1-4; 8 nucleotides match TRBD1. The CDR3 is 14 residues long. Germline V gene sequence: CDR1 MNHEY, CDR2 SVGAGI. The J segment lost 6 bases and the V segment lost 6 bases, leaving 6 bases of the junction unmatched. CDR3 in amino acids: CASRTGGGDEKLFF. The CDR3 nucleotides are TGTGCCAGCAGAACAGGGGGGGGTGATGAAAAACTGTTTTTT.

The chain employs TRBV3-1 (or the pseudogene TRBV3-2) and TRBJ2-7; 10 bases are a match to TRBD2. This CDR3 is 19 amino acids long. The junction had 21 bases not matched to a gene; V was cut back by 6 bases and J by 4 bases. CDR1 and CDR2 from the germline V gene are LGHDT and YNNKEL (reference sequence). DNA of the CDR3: TGTGCCAGCAGGCCCGGGGGCCAAAATACTAGCGGGAAATGGTACGAGCAGTACTTC. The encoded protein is CASRPGGQNTSGKWYEQYF.